This T cell receptor beta chain appears in the sequencing data of a study of cytomegalovirus exposure and HLA in healthy donors. Trimming took off 7 bases at V and 2 bases at J, with 10 bases between the two ends. This CDR3 spans 13 amino acids. Per germline, CDR1 MDHEN and CDR2 SYDVKM. Donors sampled were nominally healthy, though unrecorded immune exposures were likely. This clone was found once. No antigen is known for it. Study findings and constraints: Specificity of a few CMV-associated chains for CMV antigens was verified in vitro.

This PCR relied on a set of 60 Vbeta primers and 13 Jbeta primers. Repertoires were generated with immunoSEQ multiplex PCR, while TCRdb's copy carries only in-frame clones and drops some. The table has about 140,000 clones, 60% to 80% seen once. Sequencing was carried out using PBMCs. The clonotype originates from a man in his forties or fifties in good health and CMV-seronegative. This chain joins TRBV28 and TRBJ2-3; D might be TRBD1 (5 bases). Here the CDR3 DNA reads TGTGCCAGCACCGCACAGGACACAGATACGCAGTATTTT. Translation gives CASTAQDTDTQYF.